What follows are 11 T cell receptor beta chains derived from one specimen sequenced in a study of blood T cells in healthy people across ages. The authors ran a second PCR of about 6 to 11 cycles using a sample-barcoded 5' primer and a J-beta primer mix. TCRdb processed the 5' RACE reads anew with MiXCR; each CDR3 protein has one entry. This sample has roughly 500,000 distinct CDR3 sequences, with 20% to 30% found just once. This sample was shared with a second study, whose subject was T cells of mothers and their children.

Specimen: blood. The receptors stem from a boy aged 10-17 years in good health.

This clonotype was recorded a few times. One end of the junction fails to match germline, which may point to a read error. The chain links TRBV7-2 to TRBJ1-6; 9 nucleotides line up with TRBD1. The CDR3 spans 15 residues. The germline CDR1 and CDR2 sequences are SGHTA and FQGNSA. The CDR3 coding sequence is TGTGCCGGCAGACTAAGCGGGACAGGGAATTCACCCCTCCACTTT. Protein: CAGRLSGTGNSPLHF. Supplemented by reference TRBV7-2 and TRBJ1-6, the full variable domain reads GAGVSQSPSNKVTEKGKDVELRCDPISGHTALYWYRQSLGQGLEFLIYFQGNSAPDKSGLPSDRFSAERTGGSVSTLTIQRTQQEDSAVYLCAGRLSGTGNSPLHFGNGTRLTVT.

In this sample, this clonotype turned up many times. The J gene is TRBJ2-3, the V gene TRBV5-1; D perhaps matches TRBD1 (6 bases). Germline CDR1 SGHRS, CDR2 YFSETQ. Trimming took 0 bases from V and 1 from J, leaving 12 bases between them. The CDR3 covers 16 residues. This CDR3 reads CASSLVLGAGTDTQYF. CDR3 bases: TGCGCCAGCAGCTTGGTTTTGGGGGCCGGCACAGATACGCAGTATTTT.

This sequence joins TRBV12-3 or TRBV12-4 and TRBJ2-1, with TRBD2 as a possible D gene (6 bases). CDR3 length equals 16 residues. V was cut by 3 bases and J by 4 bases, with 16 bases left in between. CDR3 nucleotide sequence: TGTGCCAGCAGTTTTCGACTAGTGGGAGTGTACAATGAGCAGTTCTTC. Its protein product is CASSFRLVGVYNEQFF.

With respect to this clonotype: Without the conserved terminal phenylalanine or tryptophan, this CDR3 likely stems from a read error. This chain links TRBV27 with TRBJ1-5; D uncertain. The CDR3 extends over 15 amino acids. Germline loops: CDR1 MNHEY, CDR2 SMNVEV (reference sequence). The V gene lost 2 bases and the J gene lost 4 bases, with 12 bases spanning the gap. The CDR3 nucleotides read TGTGCCAGCAGTTTAGAGGGTAGGAGTAATCAGCCCCAGCATCTT. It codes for CASSLEGRSNQPQHL.

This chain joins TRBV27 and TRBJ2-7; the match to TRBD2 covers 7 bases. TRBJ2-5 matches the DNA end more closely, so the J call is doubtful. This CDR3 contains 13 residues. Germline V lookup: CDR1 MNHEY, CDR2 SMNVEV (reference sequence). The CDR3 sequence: CASRQGTTRTQYF. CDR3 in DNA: TGTGCCAGCAGGCAAGGGACTACCAGGACCCAGTACTTC.

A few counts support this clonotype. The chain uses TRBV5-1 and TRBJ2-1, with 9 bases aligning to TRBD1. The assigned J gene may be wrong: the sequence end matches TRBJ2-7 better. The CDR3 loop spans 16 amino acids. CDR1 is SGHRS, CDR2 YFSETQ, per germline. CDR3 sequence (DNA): TGCGCCAGCAGCTTGGTCGGGGGACAGGGTTCCTACGAGCAGTACTTC. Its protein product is CASSLVGGQGSYEQYF.

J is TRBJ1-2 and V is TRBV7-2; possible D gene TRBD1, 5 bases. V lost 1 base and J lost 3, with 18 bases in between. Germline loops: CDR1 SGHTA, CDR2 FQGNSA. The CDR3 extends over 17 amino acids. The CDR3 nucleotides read TGTGCCAGCAGCTTAGTGTTTCGTCGGGGACGCGACTATGGCTACACCTTC. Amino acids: CASSLVFRRGRDYGYTF. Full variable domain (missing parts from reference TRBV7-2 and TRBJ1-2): GAGVSQSPSNKVTEKGKDVELRCDPISGHTALYWYRQSLGQGLEFLIYFQGNSAPDKSGLPSDRFSAERTGGSVSTLTIQRTQQEDSAVYLCASSLVFRRGRDYGYTFGSGTRLTVV.

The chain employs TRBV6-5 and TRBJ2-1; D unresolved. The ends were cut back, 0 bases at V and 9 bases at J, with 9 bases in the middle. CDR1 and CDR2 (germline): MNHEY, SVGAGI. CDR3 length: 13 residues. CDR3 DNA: TGTGCCAGCAGTTACTCGGCAGGATTTGAGCAGTTCTTC. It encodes CASSYSAGFEQFF.

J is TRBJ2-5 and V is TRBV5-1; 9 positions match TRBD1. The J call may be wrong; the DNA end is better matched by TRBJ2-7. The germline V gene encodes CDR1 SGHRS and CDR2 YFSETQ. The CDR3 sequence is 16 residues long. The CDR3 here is CASSLGGQGNPNEQYF. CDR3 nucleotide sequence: TGCGCCAGCAGCTTGGGGGGACAGGGCAACCCCAACGAGCAGTACTTC.

The DNA of the CDR3 is TGTGCCAGCAGTTTAATGGGGACAGGACACACCGGGGAGCTGTTTTTT. This sequence encodes CASSLMGTGHTGELFF. The J gene is TRBJ2-2, the V gene TRBV28; TRBD1 matches at 8 bases. The CDR3 is 16 residues long. From germline, CDR1 is MDHEN and CDR2 SYDVKM. Trimming removed 2 bases from V and 3 bases from J; junction bases left unmatched: 5.

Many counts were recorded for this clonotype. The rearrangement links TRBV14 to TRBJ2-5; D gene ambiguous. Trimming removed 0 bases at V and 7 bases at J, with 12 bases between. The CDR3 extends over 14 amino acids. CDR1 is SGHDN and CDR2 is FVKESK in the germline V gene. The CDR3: CASSQELLPGTQYF. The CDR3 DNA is TGTGCCAGCAGCCAAGAGTTACTACCGGGGACCCAGTACTTC.